Below, 27 T cell receptor beta chains from the same sample are listed, as sequenced in a study of blood T cell repertoires in COVID-19. Generated by immunoSEQ multiplex PCR, the TCRdb table keeps only in-frame clones and is missing some. This table holds under 80,000 clones, roughly 80% found once. Sequencing was done on a sample of peripheral blood. All receptors come from a woman aged 55-75 years with acute or convalescent COVID-19.

V usage is TRBV6-5 and J usage is TRBJ1-5; TRBD1 matches 8 bases. The germline gives CDR1 MNHEY, CDR2 SVGAGI. CDR3 length: 15 amino acids. The V gene end was trimmed by 6 bases and the J gene end by 6 bases; junction bases not matched to a gene: 10. CDR3 residues: CASRDLTGGGQPQHF. The DNA for the CDR3 is TGTGCCAGCAGAGACTTAACAGGGGGAGGTCAGCCCCAGCATTTT.

The rearrangement uses TRBV6-6 and TRBJ2-6, with 8 bases that match TRBD1. Germline values: CDR1 MNHNY, CDR2 SVGAGI (reference sequence). V lost 8 bases and J lost 0; bases outside the gene matches: 0. CDR3 length equals 14 residues. The CDR3 bases are TGTGCCAGCGGACAGGGCTCTGGGGCCAACGTCCTGACTTTC. It codes for CASGQGSGANVLTF.

This clone was recorded a few times. The chain combines TRBV27 with TRBJ2-1, with 7 nucleotides matching TRBD1. This CDR3 has 14 residues. The V gene end was trimmed by 11 bases and the J gene end by 0 bases; junction bases not matched to a gene: 7. The germline V gene has CDR1 MNHEY and CDR2 SMNVEV (reference sequence). CDR3 in DNA: TGTGCCCCCCGGACAGGTAGCTCCTACAATGAGCAGTTCTTC. It encodes CAPRTGSSYNEQFF.

CDR3 protein: CASSKRQGLEAQHF. The CDR3 DNA reads as TGTGCCAGCAGTAAAAGACAGGGTCTGGAAGCCCAGCATTTT. The chain links TRBV6-1 to TRBJ1-5; 7 bases align to TRBD1. CDR3 length: 14 residues. The germline gives CDR1 MNHNS, CDR2 SASEGT. Losses at the gene ends were 5 bases for V and 11 bases for J; bases not matched to a gene: 12.

This clone was detected only a few times. The chain is built from TRBV24-1 and TRBJ1-2; perhaps TRBD1 as D (6 bases). Germline loops: CDR1 KGHDR, CDR2 SFDVKD. The V gene lost 12 bases and the J gene lost 3 bases, with 19 bases spanning the gap. The CDR3 is 14 residues long. The CDR3 bases are TGTGCCGCTCTTATACAGGGAAGTGACTATGGCTACACCTTC. It codes for CAALIQGSDYGYTF.

V and J are TRBV6-5 and TRBJ1-1; D ambiguous. Deletions cut 10 bases from V and 3 bases from J, with 12 bases between. The CDR3 totals 12 residues. Germline V lookup: CDR1 MNHEY, CDR2 SVGAGI. The CDR3, as DNA: TGTGCCATCTATGAGCAGGACACTGAAGCTTTCTTT. As protein: CAIYEQDTEAFF.

In this sample, this clone turned up a few times. V usage is TRBV19 and J usage is TRBJ2-3; no reliable D call. The ends were cut back, 3 bases at V and 5 bases at J, with 9 bases in the middle. The CDR3 is 13 residues long. Germline V gene sequence: CDR1 LNHDA, CDR2 SQIVND (reference sequence). CDR3 residues: CASSMSAGDTQYF. The CDR3 region has the DNA TGTGCCAGTAGTATGTCAGCAGGAGATACGCAGTATTTT.

This chain uses TRBV6-1 with TRBJ1-2, with D maybe TRBD1 (5 bases). CDR3 length: 13 amino acids. V was cut by 3 bases and J by 4 bases, with 9 bases left in between. Per the germline V gene, CDR1 is MNHNS and CDR2 is SASEGT. CDR3 loop: CASSDRRVYGYTF. The CDR3 coding sequence is TGTGCCAGCAGTGACCGCAGGGTCTATGGCTACACCTTC.

A few counts support this clone. The chain carries TRBV5-1 and TRBJ2-3; 7 positions agree with TRBD2. This CDR3 region has 14 residues. The germline V gene has CDR1 SGHRS and CDR2 YFSETQ. V dropped 2 bases and J dropped 6; count of bases not matched to a gene: 6. The CDR3 nucleotides read TGCGCCAGCAGCTTTCGGAGTAGCGGGGATACGCAGTATTTT. Protein product: CASSFRSSGDTQYF.

J is TRBJ2-6 and V is TRBV7-2; 12 bases are shared with TRBD1. V was clipped by 1 base and J by 4 bases; unmatched bases: 2. Germline CDR1 SGHTA, CDR2 FQGNSA. CDR3 length: 17 residues. CDR3 in DNA: TGTGCCAGCAGCTTAGGGGACAGGGGGCTCGGGGCCAACGTCCTGACTTTC. Translating gives CASSLGDRGLGANVLTF.

J is TRBJ1-6 and V is TRBV27; 7 nucleotides line up with TRBD1. The CDR3 totals 15 residues. Germline-derived CDR1 and CDR2 are MNHEY and SMNVEV (reference sequence). After removal of 3 bases from V and 7 bases from J, the junction contained 6 bases not matched to a gene. The CDR3 loop is CASSFAVRGNSPLHF. In nucleotides, the CDR3 is TGTGCCAGCAGTTTCGCTGTCAGGGGGAATTCACCCCTCCACTTT.

The chain has TRBV4-1 and TRBJ1-1, with a tentative D call TRBD1 (5 bases). The CDR3 is 13 amino acids. Germline CDR1 and CDR2: MGHRA and YSYEKL. V was trimmed by 4 bases and J by 6 bases, leaving 12 bases between them. In nucleotides, the CDR3 is TGCGCCAGCAGCCTGGCCTGGGGCTCTGAAGCTTTCTTT. Encoded protein: CASSLAWGSEAFF.

The chain is built from TRBV7-2 and TRBJ2-3; 9 nucleotides match TRBD2. The germline V gene encodes CDR1 SGHTA and CDR2 FQGNSA. CDR3 length: 16 residues. V trimming: 10 bases; J trimming: 3 bases; junction bases outside the gene matches: 14. The CDR3 DNA reads TGTGCCACCACTAAGGGGCGGGGGGGCCAGACAGATACGCAGTATTTT. Protein product: CATTKGRGGQTDTQYF.

The chain joins TRBV7-3 to TRBJ1-2; tentatively, D is TRBD1 (5 bases). The ends were cut back, 0 bases at V and 8 bases at J, with 10 bases in the middle. This CDR3 has 13 residues. Germline V gene data show CDR1 as SGHTA and CDR2 as FQGTGA. This chain's CDR3 is CASSLTPGWGYTF. DNA for the CDR3: TGTGCCAGCAGCTTAACACCAGGGTGGGGCTACACCTTC.

This clone was detected once. This sequence joins TRBV6-6 and TRBJ1-5; TRBD1 matches at 8 bases. The germline gives CDR1 MNHNY, CDR2 SVGAGI (reference sequence). The CDR3 is made up of 15 amino acids. The J segment lost 7 bases and the V segment lost 5 bases, leaving 10 bases of the junction unmatched. The CDR3 spells CASSTDGQGGQPQHF. The CDR3 nucleotides are TGTGCCAGCAGTACCGATGGACAGGGCGGGCAGCCCCAGCATTTT.

This clone was seen a single time. This chain uses TRBV19 with TRBJ1-2; D is possibly TRBD1 (6 bases). Trimming took off 2 bases at V and 6 bases at J, with 13 bases between the two ends. This CDR3 comprises 14 residues. The germline CDR1 and CDR2 sequences are LNHDA and SQIVND (reference sequence). The CDR3 bases are TGTGCCAGTAGTATAAAAGGACAGTCTGATGGCTACACCTTC. Protein product: CASSIKGQSDGYTF.

The genes are TRBV29-1 and TRBJ1-1; D ambiguous. This CDR3 comprises 12 residues. Germline V gene sequence: CDR1 SQVTM, CDR2 ANQGSEA. With 7 bases removed from V and 5 bases from J, the gap between germline ends came to 14 bases. The CDR3 loop reads CSAIGSQTEAFF. The DNA of the CDR3 is TGCAGCGCTATTGGGAGTCAGACTGAAGCTTTCTTT.

The chain carries TRBV11-2 and TRBJ2-1, with D tentatively TRBD2 (7 bases). The CDR3 is made up of 15 amino acids. V was pared by 4 bases and J by 7 bases, with 17 bases between. Germline assignment: CDR1 SGHAT and CDR2 FQNNGV. The CDR3 sequence is CASSWGGGQVNEQFF. DNA of the CDR3: TGTGCCAGCAGCTGGGGAGGGGGGCAGGTTAATGAGCAGTTCTTC.

The chain combines TRBV10-2 with TRBJ2-7; D is unclear. V was shortened by 7 bases and J by 1 base, with 14 bases between the two germline ends. This CDR3 is 14 amino acids long. Germline V gene data show CDR1 as WSHSY and CDR2 as SAAADI. The CDR3 coding sequence is TGCGCCAGCACGGTCTCGTCTAGTTCCTACGAGCAGTACTTC. It is translated as CASTVSSSSYEQYF.

The chain joins TRBV15 to TRBJ2-7; 9 bases are a match to TRBD1. The CDR3 sequence is 16 residues long. Germline-derived CDR1 and CDR2 are LNHNV and YYDKDF (reference sequence). V gave up 0 bases and J gave up 3 bases; unmatched junction bases: 6. CDR3 protein: CATSRDSLTGGYEQYF. The CDR3 DNA follows: TGTGCCACCAGCAGAGACAGCCTGACAGGGGGCTACGAGCAGTACTTC.

V usage is TRBV18 and J usage is TRBJ1-1; D is ambiguous. Germline V gene sequence: CDR1 KGHSH, CDR2 LQKENI. The V and J ends lost 0 bases and 0 bases respectively, with 2 bases between them. The CDR3 is 13 amino acids. CDR3 protein: CASSPPVNTEAFF. The CDR3 nucleotides read TGTGCCAGCTCACCACCCGTGAACACTGAAGCTTTCTTT.

The V and J genes are TRBV30 and TRBJ1-1; D not resolved. The CDR3 has 13 amino acids. Germline V gene sequence: CDR1 GTSNPN, CDR2 SVGIG (reference sequence). With 5 bases removed from V and 3 bases from J, the gap between germline ends came to 13 bases. The CDR3 loop is CAWGKNLDTEAFF. As DNA, the CDR3 is TGTGCCTGGGGCAAAAATCTGGACACTGAAGCTTTCTTT.

This clone turned up a few times. The chain employs TRBV4-2 and TRBJ2-7, with D maybe TRBD2 (6 bases). Per germline, CDR1 LGHNA and CDR2 YNFKEQ. The V end lost 0 bases, the J end lost 3 bases, and 15 bases lay between the germline ends. The CDR3 sequence is 16 residues long. In DNA form, the CDR3 reads TGTGCCAGCAGCCAAGAGACTGGAGGGCAACGCTACGAGCAGTACTTC. This sequence encodes CASSQETGGQRYEQYF.

The CDR3 spells CASSPDRAFELFF. The CDR3 region has the DNA TGTGCCAGCAGTCCCGACAGGGCGTTTGAGCTGTTTTTT. The chain employs TRBV11-1 and TRBJ2-2; 7 bases line up with TRBD1. Germline V gene sequence: CDR1 SGHAT, CDR2 FQDESV (reference sequence). This CDR3 is built from 13 residues. The ends lost 6 bases at V and 11 bases at J; junction bases unmatched: 9.

The V gene is TRBV6-5, the J gene TRBJ1-2, with D unresolved. The CDR3 contains 14 residues. Germline V lookup: CDR1 MNHEY, CDR2 SVGAGI. Trimming took off 2 bases at V and 5 bases at J, with 12 bases between the two ends. CDR3 amino acids: CASSYTQASYGYTF. Here the CDR3 DNA reads TGTGCCAGCAGTTACACGCAGGCCAGTTATGGCTACACCTTC.

The gene calls are TRBV29-1 and TRBJ1-4, with D perhaps TRBD1 (6 bases). The CDR3 contains 11 residues. Germline CDR1 reads SQVTM; CDR2 reads ANQGSEA. Trimming removed 6 bases at V and 7 bases at J, with 9 bases between. The CDR3 spells CSVARGEKLFF. The CDR3 DNA is TGCAGCGTGGCCAGGGGTGAAAAACTGTTTTTT.

Only one count was recorded for this clone. The rearrangement links TRBV11-2 to TRBJ1-2, with TRBD1 matching over 7 bases. Germline CDR1 SGHAT, CDR2 FQNNGV. The V and J ends lost 0 bases and 7 bases, in that order; junction bases with no gene match: 2. CDR3 length: 13 amino acids. The CDR3 DNA follows: TGTGCCAGCAGCTTAGACCCAGGGGGTGGCTACACCTTC. This gives the protein CASSLDPGGGYTF.